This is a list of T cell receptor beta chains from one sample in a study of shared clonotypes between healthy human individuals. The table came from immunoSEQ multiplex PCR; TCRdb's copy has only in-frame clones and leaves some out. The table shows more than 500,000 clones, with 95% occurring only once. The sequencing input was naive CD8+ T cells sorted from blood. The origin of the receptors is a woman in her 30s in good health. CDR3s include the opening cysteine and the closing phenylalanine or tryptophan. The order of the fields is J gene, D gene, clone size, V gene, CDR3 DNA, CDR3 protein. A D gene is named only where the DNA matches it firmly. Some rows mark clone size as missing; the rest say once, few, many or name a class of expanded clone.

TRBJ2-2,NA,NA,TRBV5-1,TGCGCCAGCAGCGGGACTGGGTTCGACACCGGGGAGCTGTTTTTT,CASSGTGFDTGELFF
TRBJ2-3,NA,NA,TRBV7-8,TGTGCCAGCAGCTTAGGGGGGTTTAGCACAGATACGCAGTATTTT,CASSLGGFSTDTQYF
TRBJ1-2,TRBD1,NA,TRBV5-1,TGCGCCAGCAGCGGACGACAGGGTAGGTCTGCCTATGGCTACACCTTC,CASSGRQGRSAYGYTF
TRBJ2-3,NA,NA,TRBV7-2,TGTGCCAGCAGCCACGGGGCGGCAGATACGCAGTATTTT,CASSHGAADTQYF
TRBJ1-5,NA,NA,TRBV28,TGTGCCAGCACCAAGGGTCAGCCCCAGCATTTT,CASTKGQPQHF
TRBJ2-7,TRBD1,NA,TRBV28,TGTGCCAGCAGCAAAATACAGGGGGAAAGCTCCTACGAGCAGTACTTC,CASSKIQGESSYEQYF
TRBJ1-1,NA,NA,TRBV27,TGTGCCAGCAGTTTGTCCGGCACTGAAGCTTTCTTT,CASSLSGTEAFF
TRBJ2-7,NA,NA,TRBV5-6,TGTGCCAGCAGCGGATACCTGGGCGACAGCTCCTACGAGCAGTACTTC,CASSGYLGDSSYEQYF
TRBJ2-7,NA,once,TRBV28,TGTGCCAGCAGTTTCGCCCCAGACTCCTACGAGCAGTACTTC,CASSFAPDSYEQYF
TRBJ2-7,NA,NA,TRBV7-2,TGTGCCAGCAGCTTAGACGGAACTAGTCCGGTCTACGAGCAGTACTTC,CASSLDGTSPVYEQYF
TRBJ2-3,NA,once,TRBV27,TGTGCCAGCAGTTTCGACAGTTACACAGATACGCAGTATTTT,CASSFDSYTDTQYF
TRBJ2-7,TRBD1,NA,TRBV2,TGTGCCAGCAGTGAGCGAGGACAGGGGGTTTACGAGCAGTACTTC,CASSERGQGVYEQYF
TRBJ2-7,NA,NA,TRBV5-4,TGTGCCAGCAGCTTGGAGTCCAGTACCTACGAGCAGTACTTC,CASSLESSTYEQYF
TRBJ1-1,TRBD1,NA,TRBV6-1,TGTGCCAGCAGTGAACCATCGGACAGGGGAGGCACTGAAGCTTTCTTT,CASSEPSDRGGTEAFF
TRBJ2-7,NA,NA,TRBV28,TGTGCCAGCAGAGGAAGCGGCCTCTACGAGCAGTACTTC,CASRGSGLYEQYF
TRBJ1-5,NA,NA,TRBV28,TGTGCCAGCAGTAACTCCTCTATTCTGAGTCCCAATCAGCCCCAGCATTTT,CASSNSSILSPNQPQHF
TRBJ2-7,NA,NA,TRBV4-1,TGCGCCAGCAGCCAACACCCGGGGCTGGAGAAACAGCAGTACTTC,CASSQHPGLEKQQYF
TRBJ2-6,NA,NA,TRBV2,TGTGCCAGCAGTGAATTTGGGGTGGTAGCCGCCTCTGGGGCCAACGTCCTGACTTTC,CASSEFGVVAASGANVLTF
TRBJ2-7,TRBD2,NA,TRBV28,TGTGCCAGCATCCCCGGGGCGGGAGGGCCGTTATACGAGCAGTACTTC,CASIPGAGGPLYEQYF
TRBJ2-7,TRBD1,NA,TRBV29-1,TGCAGCGCCGAGACAGGGTTGAACTACGAGCAGTACTTC,CSAETGLNYEQYF
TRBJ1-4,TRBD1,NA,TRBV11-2,TGTGCCAGCAGCCAAGGTTTAATGCGGACAGGGGGCTGGGAAAAACTGTTTTTT,CASSQGLMRTGGWEKLFF
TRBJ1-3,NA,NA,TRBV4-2,TGTGCCAGCAGACCGGGGATCTCTGGAAACACCATATATTTT,CASRPGISGNTIYF
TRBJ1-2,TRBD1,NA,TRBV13,TGTGCCAGCAGCTACGGGACAGGGGGTGGCTACACCTTC,CASSYGTGGGYTF
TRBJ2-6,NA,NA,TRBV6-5,TGTGCCAGCAGTTGGGCGTCTGGGGCCAACGTCCTGACTTTC,CASSWASGANVLTF
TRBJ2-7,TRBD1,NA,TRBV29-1,TGCAGCGGGCAGGGGGGACAGGACGGTGGTGGCGAGCAGTACTTC,CSGQGGQDGGGEQYF
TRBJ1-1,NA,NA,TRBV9,TGTGCCAGCAGCGCGGACCTTTTACGGACGGGAGGCACTGAAGCTTTCTTT,CASSADLLRTGGTEAFF
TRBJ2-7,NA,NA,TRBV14,TGTGCCAGCAGCCACAGGGGAGGGCACGAGCAGTACTTC,CASSHRGGHEQYF
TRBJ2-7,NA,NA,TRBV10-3,TGTGCCATCAGTGAGTCCGGGGAGACCTACGAGCAGTACTTC,CAISESGETYEQYF
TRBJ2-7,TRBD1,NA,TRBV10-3,TGTGCCATCAGGGACAGGGGAGATGGTAACGAGCAGTACTTC,CAIRDRGDGNEQYF
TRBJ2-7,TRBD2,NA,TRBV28,TGTGCCAGCAGTTTCCTTCGGGAGGGCCACGAGCAGTACTTC,CASSFLREGHEQYF
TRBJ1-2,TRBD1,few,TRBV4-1,TGCGCCAGCAGCCAGACAGGGCGGAGCTACACCTTC,CASSQTGRSYTF
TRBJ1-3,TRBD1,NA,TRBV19,TGTGCCAGTAGTATTCGACAGGGAAGGGACACCATATATTTT,CASSIRQGRDTIYF
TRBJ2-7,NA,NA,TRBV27,TGTGCCAGCAGTTTACACCCCGGGACACCGAACTACGAGCAGTACTTC,CASSLHPGTPNYEQYF
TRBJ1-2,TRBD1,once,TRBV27,TGTGCCAGCAGCTCGCGACTGGGACAGGGCTCCGCCGCTAACTATGGCTACACCTTC,CASSSRLGQGSAANYGYTF
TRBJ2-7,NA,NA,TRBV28,TGTGCCAGCAGTTTATTTGGGGGACCCTACGAGCAGTACTTC,CASSLFGGPYEQYF
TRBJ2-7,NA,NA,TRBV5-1,TGCGCCAGCAGCTGGGAGTGGCTCTACGAGCAGTACTTC,CASSWEWLYEQYF
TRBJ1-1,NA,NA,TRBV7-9,TGTGCCAGCAGCTTAACCACCGCGAGAGAGGACACTGAAGCTTTCTTT,CASSLTTAREDTEAFF
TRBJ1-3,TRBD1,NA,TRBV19,TGTGCCAGTAGTATGACAGGGCGTGGAAACACCATATATTTT,CASSMTGRGNTIYF
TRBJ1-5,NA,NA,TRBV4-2,TGTGCCAGCAGCCAAGAACTTTCTTCACAGGTAATAAGGCATGGTCAGCCCCAGCATTTT,CASSQELSSQVIRHGQPQHF
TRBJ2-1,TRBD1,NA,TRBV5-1,TGCGCCAGCAGCTTGGCCGGGACAGGGGGATACAATGAGCAGTTCTTC,CASSLAGTGGYNEQFF
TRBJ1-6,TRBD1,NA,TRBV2,TGTGCCAGCTCCTACACGAGGACAGGGATAAGCTCCTATAATTCACCCCTCCACTTT,CASSYTRTGISSYNSPLHF
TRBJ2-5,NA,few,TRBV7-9,TGTGCCAGCAGCTTATTTTGGACTCAGGAGGGAAAAGAGACCCAGTACTTC,CASSLFWTQEGKETQYF
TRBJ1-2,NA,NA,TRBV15,TGTGCCACCAGCAAGACTATCTCCGGGCCGCATGGCTACACCTTC,CATSKTISGPHGYTF
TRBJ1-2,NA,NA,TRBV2,TGTGCCAGCAGTGGAGAAGGGGACTATGGCTACACCTTC,CASSGEGDYGYTF
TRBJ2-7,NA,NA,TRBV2,TGTGCCAGCAGCTTAGACGGATACGAGCAGTACTTC,CASSLDGYEQYF
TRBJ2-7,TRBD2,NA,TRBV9,TGTGCCAGCAGCGCCGGGACTAGGGTGAGCTACGAGCAGTACTTC,CASSAGTRVSYEQYF
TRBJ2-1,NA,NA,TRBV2,TGTGCCAGCAGTGAAAGTTATCTGAAAAGTAGCAATGAGCAGTTCTTC,CASSESYLKSSNEQFF
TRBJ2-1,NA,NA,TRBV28,TGTGCCAGCCTGTACGGCCGATCCTACAATGAGCAGTTCTTC,CASLYGRSYNEQFF
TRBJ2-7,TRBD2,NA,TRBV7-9,TGTGCCAGCAGCTCCACTAGCGGGTTTTACGAGCAGTACTTC,CASSSTSGFYEQYF
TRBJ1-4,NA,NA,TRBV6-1,TGTGCCAGCAGTGGAGAGGGTTCTGTTGAAAAACTGTTTTTT,CASSGEGSVEKLFF
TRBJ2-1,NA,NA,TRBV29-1,TGCAGCGTTGCGGGAGACCACAATGAGCAGTTCTTC,CSVAGDHNEQFF
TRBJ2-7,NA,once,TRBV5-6,TGTGCCAGCAGCTTTGGGACCATCGAGCCAGCCGAGCAGTACTTC,CASSFGTIEPAEQYF
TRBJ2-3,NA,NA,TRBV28,TGTGCCAGCAGTTTGTCCCTTCTGGGGGAGTCTGGCACAGATACGCAGTATTTT,CASSLSLLGESGTDTQYF
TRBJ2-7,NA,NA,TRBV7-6,TGTGCCAGCAGCCCCGCCGGACTCAGCTCCTACGAGCAGTACTTC,CASSPAGLSSYEQYF